The clone carrying this T cell receptor (beta chain) was recorded once. Its antigen is unknown. The assay was immunoSEQ multiplex PCR, and TCRdb's table has in-frame clones only and misses some. The sample records around 160,000 clones, roughly 84% being singletons. The sample comes from a study of cytotoxic CD8 clonotypes in ibrutinib-treated CLL. V was pared by 5 bases and J by 3 bases, with 8 bases of the junction left unmatched. The CDR3 runs 15 residues. Germline values: CDR1 SGHAT, CDR2 FQNNGV. Findings and limits, study-wide: Sampling of sustained-remission and progressing patients occurred at differing times.

This receptor was obtained from a human donor with chronic lymphocytic leukemia. This chain links TRBV11-2 with TRBJ2-7; the match to TRBD2 covers 9 bases. The sample was PBMCs, taken at disease progression, from a patient treated with ibrutinib. This CDR3 reads CASSPTLAGNYEQYF. The CDR3 DNA reads TGTGCCAGCAGCCCCACGCTAGCGGGAAACTACGAGCAGTACTTC.